The TCR beta chain under discussion was sequenced for a study of T cells in Graves' hyperthyroidism and ophthalmopathy. General observations from the study: In the blood, most expanded thyroid clonotypes above 0.001 appeared as well.

This clonotype was detected ten times or more. Its target is unknown. This CDR3 contains 15 residues. The V and J ends lost 6 bases and 5 bases, in that order; junction bases with no gene match: 9. RNA transcripts served as the template for amplifying TCR beta CDR3 regions. Carried out on the TCR CDR3, a first-round RT-PCR used the HTBI primer set. TCRdb independently ran MiXCR on the multiplex PCR reads; one entry per CDR3 protein. The sample includes under 450,000 distinct CDR3 sequences, more than 15% of them seen just once. This chain uses TRBV12-3 or TRBV12-4 with TRBJ2-1; 8 bases match TRBD1. Sequenced input: blood. This receptor was identified in a woman aged 18-29 years with Graves' hyperthyroidism. CDR3 sequence reads: CASSLRTGWDNEQFF. The CDR3 DNA sequence: TGTGCCAGCAGCCTTAGGACAGGGTGGGACAATGAGCAGTTCTTC.